This paragraph reports one T cell receptor beta chain. The sample originates from a study of blood T cell repertoires in COVID-19. Study as a whole: COVID-19 samples from acute and convalescent phases originated in the United States, Italy and Spain. PBMCs, B-cell-depleted T cells, or T cells provided the cDNA or gDNA that made up the material.

Authors' processing steps: Reference gene primer amplification gave estimated nucleated cell counts. Produced via immunoSEQ multiplex PCR; TCRdb's table is partial and in-frame only. V, J and clone size are taken as reported in that table, and D and trimming were inferred from the DNA itself. The data contain roughly 160,000 clones, about 82% of them singletons. Material for sequencing was peripheral blood. The receptor's source is a man aged 50-60 years with active or convalescent COVID-19.

CDR3 protein: CASSEARQGTGELFF. The CDR3 DNA sequence: TGTGCCAGCAGTGAAGCGAGGCAGGGCACCGGGGAGCTGTTTTTT. The chain recombines TRBV6-1 with TRBJ2-2; D may be TRBD1 (5 bases). This CDR3 spans 15 amino acids. The germline gives CDR1 MNHNS, CDR2 SASEGT. Trimming left V 0 bases short and J 4 bases short, with 9 bases between.